This TCR beta chain was sequenced in a study of T cell repertoires in cytomegalovirus infection. TCRdb ran MiXCR on the reads and lists one entry per CDR3 protein. Of about 260,000 distinct CDR3 sequences in the sample, roughly 15% are singletons; the top ten hold roughly 8.9%. V was shortened by 5 bases and J by 8 bases, with 19 bases between the two germline ends. There are 15 residues in the CDR3. Germline V gene lookup returns CDR1 SEHNR and CDR2 FQNEAQ (reference sequence). The sample holds many counts of this clonotype. Sequenced sample: PBMCs. This TCR was recovered from a human donor in good health (CMV status not recorded). Some clones in this sample may be carry-over from other donors' samples. The chain couples TRBV7-9 to TRBJ2-1; TRBD2 might be the D (6 bases). The CDR3 protein is CASSPRGTPFDEQFF. DNA for the CDR3: TGTGCCAGCAGCCCAAGAGGGACTCCCTTCGATGAGCAGTTCTTC.